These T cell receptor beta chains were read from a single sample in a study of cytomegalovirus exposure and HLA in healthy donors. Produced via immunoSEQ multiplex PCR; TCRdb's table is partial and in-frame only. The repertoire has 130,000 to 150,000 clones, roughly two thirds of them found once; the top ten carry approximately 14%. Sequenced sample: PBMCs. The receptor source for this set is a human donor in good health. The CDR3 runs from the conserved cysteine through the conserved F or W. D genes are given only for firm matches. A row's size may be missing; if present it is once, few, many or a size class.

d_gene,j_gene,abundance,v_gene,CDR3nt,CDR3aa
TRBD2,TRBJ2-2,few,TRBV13,TGTGCCAGCAGGGCGGGAGGGCCTAGCACCGGGGAGCTGTTTTTT,CASRAGGPSTGELFF
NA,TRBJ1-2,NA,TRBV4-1,TGCGCCACATCACAGAATAACTATGGCTACACCTTC,CATSQNNYGYTF
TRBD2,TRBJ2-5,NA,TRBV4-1,TGCGCCAGCAGCCTCGGGGGAGGGAGGGAGACCCAGTACTTC,CASSLGGGRETQYF
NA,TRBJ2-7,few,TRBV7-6,TGTGCCAGCAGCTTAGCGCTCGGACTGACGGGGGAGCAGTACTTC,CASSLALGLTGEQYF
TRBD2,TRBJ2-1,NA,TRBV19,TGTGCCAGTAGTATAGGGGGGCTAGCGGGAGGGCCGCCCTACAATGAGCAGTTCTTC,CASSIGGLAGGPPYNEQFF
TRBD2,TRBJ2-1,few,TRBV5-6,TGTGCCAGCAGCTTGTTCCTAGCGGGAGGATACAATGAGCAGTTCTTC,CASSLFLAGGYNEQFF
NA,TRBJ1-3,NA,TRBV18,TGTGCCAGCTCAAAGGGGATTACTGGAAACACCATATATTTT,CASSKGITGNTIYF
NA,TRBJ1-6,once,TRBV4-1,TGCGCCAGCAGCCAAGTAGTTGGTTCCTATAATTCACCCCTCCACTTT,CASSQVVGSYNSPLHF
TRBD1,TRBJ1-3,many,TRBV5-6,TGTGCCAGCAGCTTGCTTGGGACAGGGGGTCTGGTTTTGTATTTT,CASSLLGTGGLVLYF
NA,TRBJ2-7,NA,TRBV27,TGTGCCAGCAGTCTCCACAGGCCCCCCTACGAGCAGTACTTC,CASSLHRPPYEQYF
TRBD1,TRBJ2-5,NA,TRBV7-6,TGTGCCAGCAGCTCCCGTCGCAACAGGGGGCTGAAGGTCGGAGAGACCCAGTACTTC,CASSSRRNRGLKVGETQYF
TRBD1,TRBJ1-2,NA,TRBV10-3,TGTGCCATCAGTGAGTCCCTGGGACAGGGGAGGGACTATGGCTACACCTTC,CAISESLGQGRDYGYTF
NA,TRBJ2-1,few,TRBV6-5,TGTGCCAGCAGTACCCGAGGTCAGGGATTCAATGAGCAGTTCTTC,CASSTRGQGFNEQFF
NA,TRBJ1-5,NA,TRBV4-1,TGCGCCAGCAGCCAAGATCGGGGGAACCAGCATTTT,CASSQDRGNQHF
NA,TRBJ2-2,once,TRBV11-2,TGTGCCAGCAGAAGCCGAACCGAACCCGGGGAGCTGTTTTTT,CASRSRTEPGELFF
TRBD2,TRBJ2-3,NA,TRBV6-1,TGTGCCAGCAGTGGCCTCACTAGCGGGAGAAGCACAGATACGCAGTATTTT,CASSGLTSGRSTDTQYF
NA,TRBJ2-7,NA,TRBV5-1,TGCGCCAGCAGCTTCCAAGCGGGCAGCTACGAGCAGTACTTC,CASSFQAGSYEQYF
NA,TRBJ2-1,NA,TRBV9,TGTGCCAGCAGCTCCCCTCCGTTCTTC,CASSSPPFF
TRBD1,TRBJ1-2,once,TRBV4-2,TGTGCCAGCAGCCAAACAGGGGGCGCACTCTATGGCTACACCTTC,CASSQTGGALYGYTF
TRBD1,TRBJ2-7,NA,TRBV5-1,TGCGCCAGCAGCCCAGGGGGCTACGAGCAGTACTTC,CASSPGGYEQYF
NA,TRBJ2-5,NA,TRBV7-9,TGTGCCAGCAGCTTCGAGGGAGGTATAGAGACCCAGTACTTC,CASSFEGGIETQYF
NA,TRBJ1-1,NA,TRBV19,TGTGCCAGTGCTATGAACACTGAAGCTTTCTTT,CASAMNTEAFF
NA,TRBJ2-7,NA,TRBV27,TGTGCCAGCAGTTTATATGGGACAACCCCCTACGAGCAGTACTTC,CASSLYGTTPYEQYF
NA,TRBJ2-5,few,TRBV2,TGTGCCAGCAGTCCCGACAGGTACCAAGAGACCCAGTACTTC,CASSPDRYQETQYF
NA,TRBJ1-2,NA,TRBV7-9,TGTGCCAGCAGCTTAGTACAGTATGGCTACACCTTC,CASSLVQYGYTF
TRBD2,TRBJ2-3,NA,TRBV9,TGTGCCAGCAGCGTTTGGGGGGGGGCAGATACGCAGTATTTT,CASSVWGGADTQYF